Listed below are T cell receptor beta chains from one sample, sequenced in a study of T-cell memory formation after mild COVID-19. One entry per CDR3 protein results from TCRdb running MiXCR on the 5' RACE reads. This table holds 100,000 to 150,000 distinct CDR3 sequences, over 15% found once. Sequencing was carried out using PBMCs or a T cell subset sorted from them (not recorded which). These receptors came from a man younger than 35 who had mild COVID-19 (a few samples of this study predate the infection). Cell type and time point are not known. CDR3s include the opening cysteine and the closing phenylalanine or tryptophan. A D gene is named only where the DNA matches it firmly. Not every row has a clone size; where given, it reads once, few, many or a size class.

TRBD1,TRBV12-3/TRBV12-4,.,TRBJ2-1,CASSFGTGGSEQFF,TGTGCCAGCAGTTTCGGGACAGGGGGCTCTGAGCAGTTCTTC
.,TRBV28,.,TRBJ2-7,CASSLPQGIGSYEQYF,TGTGCCAGCAGTTTACCACAGGGTATCGGCTCCTACGAGCAGTACTTC
.,TRBV18,.,TRBJ2-7,CASSPSQHSYEQYF,TGTGCCAGCTCACCGTCCCAGCACTCCTACGAGCAGTACTTC
TRBD1,TRBV5-4,once,TRBJ1-1,CASSPPDREAFF,TGTGCCAGCAGCCCGCCGGACAGGGAAGCTTTCTTT
.,TRBV18,few,TRBJ2-1,CASSPGASSYNEQFF,TGTGCCAGCTCACCAGGGGCCAGCTCCTACAATGAGCAGTTCTTC
.,TRBV6-2/TRBV6-3,.,TRBJ1-5,CASSYPEPGKRVRPQHF,TGTGCCAGCAGTTACCCTGAACCGGGGAAAAGGGTTAGGCCCCAGCATTTT
TRBD1,TRBV6-6,.,TRBJ1-5,CASSARDRDYQPQHF,TGTGCCAGCAGTGCCCGGGACAGGGATTATCAGCCCCAGCATTTT
.,TRBV7-3,few,TRBJ2-2,CASSQLSRAGNTGELFF,TGTGCCAGCAGCCAACTTAGTAGGGCCGGCAACACCGGGGAGCTGTTTTTT
TRBD2,TRBV20-1,few,TRBJ2-5,CSARGLAGAQETQYF,TGCAGTGCTAGGGGACTAGCGGGGGCCCAAGAGACCCAGTACTTC
TRBD2,TRBV5-1,.,TRBJ2-7,CASSFLSGARYEQYF,TGCGCCAGCAGCTTCCTTAGCGGGGCCCGCTACGAGCAGTACTTC
TRBD2,TRBV9,few,TRBJ2-1,CASSVGGSGGPNEQFF,TGTGCCAGCAGCGTAGGCGGTAGCGGGGGACCCAATGAGCAGTTCTTC
.,TRBV5-1,.,TRBJ2-3,CASRPRGQFRQEAWNTQYF,TGCGCCAGCCGGCCTCGGGGACAATTCCGACAGGAAGCTTGGAATACGCAGTATTTT
.,TRBV7-9,few,TRBJ1-1,CASSLPARVDYEAFF,TGTGCCAGCAGCCTTCCGGCTAGGGTCGATTATGAAGCTTTCTTT
TRBD2,TRBV12-3/TRBV12-4,few,TRBJ2-7,CASRPGLAGSYEQYF,TGTGCCAGCAGGCCCGGATTAGCGGGGTCCTACGAGCAGTACTTC
TRBD1,TRBV3-1,.,TRBJ2-2,CASSPQTGPGELFF,TGTGCCAGCAGCCCCCAGACAGGGCCCGGGGAGCTGTTTTTT
.,TRBV4-2,.,TRBJ1-6,CASSQDNRAGSLHF,TGTGCCAGCAGCCAAGATAACAGGGCGGGGAGCCTCCACTTT
.,TRBV29-1,few,TRBJ2-5,CSVRGAKETQYF,TGCAGCGTTCGCGGGGCAAAAGAGACCCAGTACTTC
.,TRBV28,.,TRBJ2-3,CASSTGGRADTQYF,TGTGCCAGCAGTACCGGAGGTAGGGCAGATACGCAGTATTTT
.,TRBV15,few,TRBJ2-5,CATSRDFQETQYF,TGTGCCACCAGCAGAGATTTTCAAGAGACCCAGTACTTC
.,TRBV10-3,.,TRBJ2-2,CAIRLQTGELFF,TGTGCCATCAGATTACAGACCGGGGAGCTGTTTTTT
TRBD1,TRBV5-1,.,TRBJ1-3,CASSLTGDWSSGNTIYF,TGCGCCAGCAGCTTAACAGGGGACTGGAGCTCTGGAAACACCATATATTTT
.,TRBV29-1,many,TRBJ2-3,CSVPQGPRTDTQYF,TGCAGCGTTCCGCAGGGACCTCGCACAGATACGCAGTATTTT
.,TRBV7-8,.,TRBJ2-5,CASFKGLQETQYF,TGTGCCAGCTTTAAAGGTCTGCAAGAGACCCAGTACTTC
TRBD1,TRBV6-5,.,TRBJ1-2,CASIGQGTSYYGYTF,TGTGCCAGCATAGGACAGGGGACATCCTACTATGGCTACACCTTC
.,TRBV12-3/TRBV12-4,few,TRBJ1-1,CASSFNYRNTEAFF,TGTGCCAGCAGTTTTAACTACAGGAACACTGAAGCTTTCTTT
.,TRBV29-1,.,TRBJ2-1,CSARWRRDNEQFF,TGCAGCGCCAGGTGGCGCCGGGACAATGAGCAGTTCTTC